This is a list of T cell receptor beta chains from one sample in a study of blood T cell repertoires in COVID-19. The repertoire was sequenced with immunoSEQ multiplex PCR; TCRdb's copy has only in-frame clones and lacks some. The sample consists of approximately 450,000 clones, nearly 90% of them appearing once. Sequenced material: PBMCs or T cells enriched from blood (not recorded which). The source of these receptors is a woman aged 18-29 years with acute COVID-19. Both conserved end residues are part of each CDR3. The D gene is left open where the match is weak. Size is stated for part of the rows, as once, few or many counts, or as a class when the clone is expanded.

TRBD2 TRBJ2-3 TRBV7-2 . TGTGCCAGCAGCGAACTAGCGGTAGATACGCAGTATTTT CASSELAVDTQYF
. TRBJ1-1 TRBV6-2/TRBV6-3 . TGTGCCAGCAGTTACTTGTCAGGGGAAGAAGCTTTCTTT CASSYLSGEEAFF
TRBD1 TRBJ1-2 TRBV7-8 . TGTGCCAGCAGCTTCCTTGGACAGGGCAGGAGCTACACCTTC CASSFLGQGRSYTF
. TRBJ1-2 TRBV5-1 . TGCGCCAGCAGCGACGGGACTGGCTATGGCTACACCTTC CASSDGTGYGYTF
TRBD1 TRBJ1-2 TRBV5-1 . TGCGCCAGCAGCCCGACAGGGGGGGATAACTATGGCTACACCTTC CASSPTGGDNYGYTF
. TRBJ1-1 TRBV4-3 . TGCGCCAGCACTCAGGGCCAAGGGGCCCAGAACACTGAAGCTTTCTTT CASTQGQGAQNTEAFF
TRBD2 TRBJ2-3 TRBV6-4 . TGTGCCAGCAGTGACCGGGCGGGAGGGCCCGCAGATACGCAGTATTTT CASSDRAGGPADTQYF
. TRBJ1-3 TRBV28 . TGTGCCAGCAGTTTTTTCCAGGGCCTCGGAAACACCATATATTTT CASSFFQGLGNTIYF
TRBD1 TRBJ2-7 TRBV29-1 . TGCAGCGTTGATGGAGTAGGGGGCGATGTGTACGAGCAGTACTTC CSVDGVGGDVYEQYF
TRBD1 TRBJ1-4 TRBV19 . TGTGCCAGTAGTATTCGACAGGGGAATGAAAAACTGTTTTTT CASSIRQGNEKLFF
TRBD2 TRBJ2-7 TRBV29-1 . TGCAGCGTTGATACCATCGCGACTAGCGGCTACGAGCAGTACTTC CSVDTIATSGYEQYF
TRBD1 TRBJ1-3 TRBV18 . TGTGCCAGCTCACCGTATACTGACAGGGCCATATATTTT CASSPYTDRAIYF
. TRBJ1-1 TRBV7-2 . TGTGCCAGCAGCTTAGCCGAGGTGGGCACTGAAGCTTTCTTT CASSLAEVGTEAFF
TRBD2 TRBJ2-1 TRBV6-2/TRBV6-3 . TGTGCCAGCAGTTTTAGCGGGAGGCCACGGTCTGAGCAGTTCTTC CASSFSGRPRSEQFF
TRBD1 TRBJ1-2 TRBV6-5 . TGTGCCAGCAGAGGGGACAGCAGGGCGAATGGCTACACCTTC CASRGDSRANGYTF
TRBD1 TRBJ2-5 TRBV7-9 . TGTGCCAGCAGCTTATCCCCTTGGGACAGGGAAGGGGAGACCCAGTACTTC CASSLSPWDREGETQYF
. TRBJ2-2 TRBV5-1 few TGCGCCAGCAGCATATACACCGGGGAGCTGTTTTTT CASSIYTGELFF
. TRBJ1-2 TRBV5-6 . TGTGCCAGCAGCTTCGGGGTGGTGGGTGATGGCTACACCTTC CASSFGVVGDGYTF
. TRBJ2-7 TRBV5-1 . TGCGCCAGCAGCTCCCGGGGTCAAACTCGAGGTCGTAATATCTACGAGCAGTACTTC CASSSRGQTRGRNIYEQYF
TRBD1 TRBJ1-1 TRBV6-4 many TGTGCCAGCAGCCGGGACAGTAACACTGAAGCTTTCTTT CASSRDSNTEAFF
TRBD1 TRBJ1-3 TRBV20-1 . TGCAGTGCTAGTCCAACAGGGGCTGGAAACACCATATATTTT CSASPTGAGNTIYF
. TRBJ1-2 TRBV9 . TGTGCCAGCAGCGTAGGGAGGGGACCGTATGGCTACACCTTC CASSVGRGPYGYTF
. TRBJ2-3 TRBV7-2 . TGTGCCAGCAGCTTAGGCGGTGGGAGGTTCAGGGATACGCAGTATTTT CASSLGGGRFRDTQYF
. TRBJ1-6 TRBV3-1/TRBV3-2 . TGTGCCAGCAGCCAAGCCATGGCGGGGGGGTCACCCCTCCACTTT CASSQAMAGGSPLHF
. TRBJ2-2 TRBV6-5 . TGTGCCAGCAGTTACCCAGGGTTCACCGGGGAGCTGTTTTTT CASSYPGFTGELFF
TRBD2 TRBJ2-1 TRBV3-1/TRBV3-2 few TGTGCCAGCAGCCAAGCGGGGGGAGCCAAAAGAATCTACAATGAGCAGTTCTTC CASSQAGGAKRIYNEQFF
TRBD1 TRBJ1-5 TRBV15 . TGTGCCACCGGGACAGGGAGGTATTTGGGCAATCAGCCCCAGCATTTT CATGTGRYLGNQPQHF
TRBD2 TRBJ2-5 TRBV6-2/TRBV6-3 . TGTGCCAGCAGTGCCCTACTAGCGGGAGTGCGGGAGACCCAGTACTTC CASSALLAGVRETQYF
. TRBJ2-3 TRBV5-8 . TGTGCCAGCTTGGGGGGAAGCACAGATACGCAGTATTTT CASLGGSTDTQYF
TRBD2 TRBJ2-3 TRBV6-4 . TGTGCCAGCAGTGAAACTAGCGGGAGTGGGGGAACGGATACGCAGTATTTT CASSETSGSGGTDTQYF
. TRBJ1-5 TRBV28 . TGTGCCAGCAGTTTTTGGGGAGGCCATCAGCCCCAGCATTTT CASSFWGGHQPQHF
TRBD1 TRBJ1-2 TRBV12-5 . TGTGCTAGTGGTCCAACAGGGGGGCTGTTGCTCTACACCTTC CASGPTGGLLLYTF
. TRBJ1-1 TRBV3-1/TRBV3-2 . TGTGCCAGCAGCCGTGACCCACTAAGTGCTGAAGCTTTCTTT CASSRDPLSAEAFF
TRBD1 TRBJ2-1 TRBV7-2 . TGTGCCAGCAGCTGGAGACAGGGGTCAACCTACAATGAGCAGTTCTTC CASSWRQGSTYNEQFF
. TRBJ2-5 TRBV7-9 few TGTGCCAGCAGCTCCCTTCAGGGGAAGGAGACCCAGTACTTC CASSSLQGKETQYF
. TRBJ2-3 TRBV7-7 . TGTGCCAGCAGCCCCTTGAGCAGGCGGGGAGATACGCAGTATTTT CASSPLSRRGDTQYF
. TRBJ1-1 TRBV27 few TGTGCCAGCAGTTCCGGGACATGGAACACTGAAGCTTTCTTT CASSSGTWNTEAFF
TRBD1 TRBJ2-2 TRBV11-2 . TGTGCCAGCAGCTTACTCCAGACAGGGGGGATCGGGGAGCTGTTTTTT CASSLLQTGGIGELFF
TRBD1 TRBJ1-6 TRBV7-2 . TGTGCCAGCAGATTACAGGGGGCACAGATCGGATCACCCCTCCACTTT CASRLQGAQIGSPLHF
TRBD1 TRBJ1-1 TRBV5-1 once TGCGCCAGCAGCTTGACGAGGGACAGTCGGACTGAAGCTTTCTTT CASSLTRDSRTEAFF
. TRBJ2-3 TRBV6-5 . TGTGCCAGCAGCCCCCGCGGGCTAGGGACAGATACGCAGTATTTT CASSPRGLGTDTQYF
. TRBJ2-1 TRBV3-1/TRBV3-2 few TGTGCCAGCAGCCAAGTTAGGGGTCATGAGCAGTTCTTC CASSQVRGHEQFF
TRBD2 TRBJ2-2 TRBV15 . TGTGCCACCAGCAGCGTAGCGGGGGGGACAAACACCGGGGAGCTGTTTTTT CATSSVAGGTNTGELFF
TRBD1 TRBJ1-2 TRBV18 . TGTGCCAGCTCACCGGGACAGGGCCCAACTATGGGCTACACCTTC CASSPGQGPTMGYTF
. TRBJ2-3 TRBV7-7 . TGTGCCAGCAGCCCCCTGACAGGAATTACTGATACGCAGTATTTT CASSPLTGITDTQYF
. TRBJ2-3 TRBV10-3 . TGTGCCATCAGTGAGTTCAGATCAGATACGCAGTATTTT CAISEFRSDTQYF